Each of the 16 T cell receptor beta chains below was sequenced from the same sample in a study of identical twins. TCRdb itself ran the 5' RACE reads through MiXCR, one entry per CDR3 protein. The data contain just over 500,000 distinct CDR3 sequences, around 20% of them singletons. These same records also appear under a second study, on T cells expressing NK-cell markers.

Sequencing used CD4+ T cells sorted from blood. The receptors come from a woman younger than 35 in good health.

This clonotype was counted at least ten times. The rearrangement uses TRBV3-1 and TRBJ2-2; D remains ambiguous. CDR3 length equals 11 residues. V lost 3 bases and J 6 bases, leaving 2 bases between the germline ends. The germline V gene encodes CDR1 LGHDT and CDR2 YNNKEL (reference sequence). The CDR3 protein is CASSQAGELFF. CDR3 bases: TGTGCCAGCAGCCAGGCCGGGGAGCTGTTTTTT. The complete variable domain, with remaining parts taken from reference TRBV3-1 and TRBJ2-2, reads DTAVSQTPKYLVTQMGNDKSIKCEQNLGHDTMYWYKQDSKKFLKIMFSYNNKELIINETVPNRFSPKSPDKAHLNLHINSLELGDSAVYFCASSQAGELFFGEGSRLTVL.

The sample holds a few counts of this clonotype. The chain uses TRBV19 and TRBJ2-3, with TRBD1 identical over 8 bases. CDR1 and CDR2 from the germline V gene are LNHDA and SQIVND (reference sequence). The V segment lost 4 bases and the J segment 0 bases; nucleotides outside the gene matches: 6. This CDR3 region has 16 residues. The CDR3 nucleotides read TGTGCCAGTAGTAATAACAGGGGGTGGAGCACAGATACGCAGTATTTT. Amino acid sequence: CASSNNRGWSTDTQYF.

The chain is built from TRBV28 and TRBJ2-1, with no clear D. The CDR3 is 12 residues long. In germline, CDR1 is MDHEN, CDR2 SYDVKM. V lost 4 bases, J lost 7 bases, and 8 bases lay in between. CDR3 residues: CASSYAPNEQFF. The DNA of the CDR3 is TGTGCCAGCAGTTACGCCCCTAATGAGCAGTTCTTC. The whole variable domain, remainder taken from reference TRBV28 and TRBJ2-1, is DVKVTQSSRYLVKRTGEKVFLECVQDMDHENMFWYRQDPGLGLRLIYFSYDVKMKEKGDIPEGYSVSREKKERFSLILESASTNQTSMYLCASSYAPNEQFFGPGTRLTVL.

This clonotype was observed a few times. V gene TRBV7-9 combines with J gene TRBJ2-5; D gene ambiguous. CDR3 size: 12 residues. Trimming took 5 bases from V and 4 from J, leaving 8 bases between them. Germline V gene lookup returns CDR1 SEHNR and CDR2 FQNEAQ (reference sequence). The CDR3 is CASSRRPETQYF. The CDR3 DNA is TGTGCCAGCAGCCGCCGTCCAGAGACCCAGTACTTC.

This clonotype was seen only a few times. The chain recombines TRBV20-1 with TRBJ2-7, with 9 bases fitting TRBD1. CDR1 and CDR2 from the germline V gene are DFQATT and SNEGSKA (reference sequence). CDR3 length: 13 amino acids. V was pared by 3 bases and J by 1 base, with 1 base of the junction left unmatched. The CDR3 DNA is TGCAGTGCTAGGGGACAGGGATCCTACGAGCAGTACTTC. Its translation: CSARGQGSYEQYF.

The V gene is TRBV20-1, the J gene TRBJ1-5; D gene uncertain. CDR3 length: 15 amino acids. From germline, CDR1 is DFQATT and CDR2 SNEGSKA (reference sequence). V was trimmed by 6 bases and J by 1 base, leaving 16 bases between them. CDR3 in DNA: TGCAGTGCGGTTGGACGAGAGAGGAGCAATCAGCCCCAGCATTTT. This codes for CSAVGRERSNQPQHF.

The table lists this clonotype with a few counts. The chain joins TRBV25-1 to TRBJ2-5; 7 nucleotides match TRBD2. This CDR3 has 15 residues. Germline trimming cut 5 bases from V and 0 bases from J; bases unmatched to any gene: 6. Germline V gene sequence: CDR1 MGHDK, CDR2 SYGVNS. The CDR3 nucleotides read TGTGCCAGCAGTCTGAGCGGGGAGTACCAAGAGACCCAGTACTTC. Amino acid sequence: CASSLSGEYQETQYF.

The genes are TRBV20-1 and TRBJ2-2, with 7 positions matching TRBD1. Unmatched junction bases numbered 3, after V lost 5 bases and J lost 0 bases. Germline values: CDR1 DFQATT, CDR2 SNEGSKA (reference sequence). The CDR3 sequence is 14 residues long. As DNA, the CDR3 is TGCAGTGCTCTCGGACAGGCGAACACCGGGGAGCTGTTTTTT. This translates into CSALGQANTGELFF.

The CDR3 protein is CASSVGWTGDTYEQYF. CDR3 in DNA: TGTGCCAGCAGCGTAGGGTGGACAGGTGATACCTACGAGCAGTACTTC. The V gene is TRBV9, the J gene TRBJ2-7; 7 nucleotides agree with TRBD1. Trimming at V came to 0 bases and at J to 2 bases, leaving 8 bases not matched to a gene. The CDR3 extends over 16 amino acids. Germline CDR1 SGDLS, CDR2 YYNGEE.

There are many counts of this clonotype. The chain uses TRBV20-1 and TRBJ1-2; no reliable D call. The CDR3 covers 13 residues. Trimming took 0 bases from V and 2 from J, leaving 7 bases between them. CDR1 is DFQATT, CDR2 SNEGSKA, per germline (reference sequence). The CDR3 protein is CSARDRINYGYTF. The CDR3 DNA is TGCAGTGCTAGAGACAGGATCAACTATGGCTACACCTTC.

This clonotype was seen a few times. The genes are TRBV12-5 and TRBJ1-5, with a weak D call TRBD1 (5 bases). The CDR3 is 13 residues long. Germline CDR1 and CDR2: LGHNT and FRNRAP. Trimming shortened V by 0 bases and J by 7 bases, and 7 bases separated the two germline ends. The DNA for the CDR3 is TGTGCTAGTGGTTTGGTAGCAGGGCAGCCCCAGCATTTT. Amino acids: CASGLVAGQPQHF.

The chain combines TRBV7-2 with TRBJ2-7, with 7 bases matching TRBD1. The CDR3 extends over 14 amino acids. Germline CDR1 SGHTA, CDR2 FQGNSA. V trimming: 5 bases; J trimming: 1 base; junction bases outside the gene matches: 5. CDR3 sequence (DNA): TGTGCCAGCAGCCAATTGACAGGGTCCTACGAGCAGTACTTC. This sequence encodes CASSQLTGSYEQYF.

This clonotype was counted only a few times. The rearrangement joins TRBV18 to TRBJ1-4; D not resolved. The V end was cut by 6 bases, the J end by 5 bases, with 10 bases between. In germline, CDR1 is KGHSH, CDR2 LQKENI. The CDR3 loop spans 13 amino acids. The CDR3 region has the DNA TGTGCCAGCTCCAAAGGAAGGAATGAAAAACTGTTTTTT. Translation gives CASSKGRNEKLFF.

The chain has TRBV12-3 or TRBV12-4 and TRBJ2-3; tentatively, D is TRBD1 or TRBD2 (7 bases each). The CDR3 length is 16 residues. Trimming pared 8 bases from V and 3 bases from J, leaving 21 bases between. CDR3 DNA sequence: TGTGCCAGCCATCGCCAGGGGGGGAGGAGGACAGATACGCAGTATTTT. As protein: CASHRQGGRRTDTQYF.

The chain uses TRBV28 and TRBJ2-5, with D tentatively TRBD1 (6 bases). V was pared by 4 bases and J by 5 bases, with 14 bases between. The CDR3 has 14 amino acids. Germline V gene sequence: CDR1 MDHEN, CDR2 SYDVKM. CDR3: CASSSPQGSETQYF. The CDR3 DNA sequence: TGTGCCAGCAGTTCACCACAGGGTTCGGAGACCCAGTACTTC.

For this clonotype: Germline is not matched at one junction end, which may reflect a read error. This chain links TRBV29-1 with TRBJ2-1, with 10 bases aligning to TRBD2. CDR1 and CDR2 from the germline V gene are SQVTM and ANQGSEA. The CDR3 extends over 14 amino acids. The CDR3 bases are TGCAGCGTTGAAGGGAGGGAAGCGGGAGGGCCAAAAATCTTC. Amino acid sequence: CSVEGREAGGPKIF.